Listed here are 19 T cell receptor beta chains from one sample, sequenced in a study of blood T cell repertoires in COVID-19. The data were produced by immunoSEQ multiplex PCR, yet TCRdb's version contains in-frame clones alone and is incomplete. Among roughly 120,000 clones, around 80% were seen once, and the ten largest hold 7.5%. The specimen sequenced was peripheral blood. The receptors here all came from a man between 65 and 85 years old with active or convalescent COVID-19.

This clone was counted a few times. The chain joins TRBV7-6 to TRBJ2-1; a weak D match, TRBD2 (5 bases). The CDR3 spans 15 residues. Trimming removed 1 base from V and 4 bases from J, with 11 bases in between. CDR1 SGHVS and CDR2 FNYEAQ come from the germline V gene. CDR3 protein: CASSLVATSYNEQFF. CDR3 sequence (DNA): TGTGCCAGCAGCTTAGTAGCGACCTCTTACAATGAGCAGTTCTTC.

This clone appeared once. The chain couples TRBV18 to TRBJ2-7, with 8 nucleotides matching TRBD1. There are 15 residues in the CDR3. From germline, CDR1 is KGHSH and CDR2 LQKENI. V lost 3 bases and J lost 0; bases outside the gene matches: 4. CDR3 loop: CASSPGQVSSYEQYF. In DNA, the CDR3 is TGTGCCAGCTCACCGGGACAGGTCAGCTCCTACGAGCAGTACTTC.

DNA of the CDR3: TGTGCCAGCTCCCTTGACAGGGGGCGTGGAAACACCATATATTTT. Its protein product is CASSLDRGRGNTIYF. This chain uses TRBV18 with TRBJ1-3; 10 nucleotides agree with TRBD1. The CDR3 is 15 residues long. Germline CDR1 and CDR2: KGHSH and LQKENI. V lost 6 bases and J lost 3; bases outside the gene matches: 5.

The CDR3 DNA reads as TGCAGCGTTGAGAGGGTAAACACCGGGGAGCTGTTTTTT. Translation: CSVERVNTGELFF. The chain combines TRBV29-1 with TRBJ2-2; D is possibly TRBD2 (5 bases). The CDR3 is 13 amino acids. Germline values: CDR1 SQVTM, CDR2 ANQGSEA. V was trimmed by 3 bases and J by 2 bases, leaving 7 bases between them.

This rearrangement joins TRBV9 to TRBJ2-5; 7 nucleotides agree with TRBD1. Germline CDR1 SGDLS, CDR2 YYNGEE. J lost 3 bases, V lost 4 bases, and 9 bases had no gene match. The CDR3 covers 15 residues. The DNA of the CDR3 is TGTGCCAGCAGCCCCCTGGGACAGCCAAAAGAGACCCAGTACTTC. This translates into CASSPLGQPKETQYF.

This clone was recorded a few times. V usage is TRBV6-5 and J usage is TRBJ1-2; no clear D gene. CDR1 is MNHEY and CDR2 is SVGAGI in the germline V gene. The length of the CDR3 is 15 residues. Trimming took off 7 bases at V and 2 bases at J, with 17 bases between the two ends. CDR3 protein: CASIKGIGGNYGYTF. The CDR3 DNA reads TGTGCCAGCATAAAGGGAATCGGAGGGAACTATGGCTACACCTTC.

This chain uses TRBV5-1 with TRBJ1-1; 11 bases fit TRBD1. Unmatched junction bases numbered 2, after V lost 3 bases and J lost 4 bases. Looked up from germline, CDR1 is SGHRS and CDR2 is YFSETQ. CDR3 size: 14 residues. CDR3 protein: CASSYGTGGTEAFF. CDR3 bases: TGCGCCAGCAGCTACGGGACAGGGGGCACTGAAGCTTTCTTT.

The chain joins TRBV24-1 to TRBJ2-1; 9 bases map to TRBD1. The CDR3 is 16 amino acids. The trim removed 7 bases at V and 5 bases at J, leaving 11 bases unmatched. Germline V gives CDR1 KGHDR, CDR2 SFDVKD. In DNA form, the CDR3 reads TGTGCCACCAGGGGAGCACAGGGGGCTGGGGACAATGAGCAGTTCTTC. Amino acid sequence: CATRGAQGAGDNEQFF.

This clone has just a few counts. This sequence joins TRBV6-5 and TRBJ1-1; TRBD1 matches at 7 bases. The CDR3 extends over 14 amino acids. Germline V CDR1 and CDR2: MNHEY, SVGAGI. The junction had 6 bases not matched to a gene; V was cut back by 6 bases and J by 2 bases. CDR3 amino acids: CASRRQGPNTEAFF. Written as DNA, the CDR3 is TGTGCCAGCAGGAGACAGGGCCCAAACACTGAAGCTTTCTTT.

Comments on this clone: The sample has other DNA sequences that encode this CDR3 too. The chain uses TRBV5-1 and TRBJ2-2, with 7 bases identical to TRBD1. The CDR3 has 15 amino acids. Germline V gives CDR1 SGHRS, CDR2 YFSETQ. V shed 0 bases and J 2 bases; nucleotides not matched to a gene: 1. This chain's CDR3 is CASSLGQGNTGELFF. The CDR3 DNA reads TGCGCCAGCAGCTTGGGACAGGGAAACACCGGGGAGCTGTTTTTT.

The genes are TRBV30 and TRBJ1-2, with 7 bases fitting TRBD1. There are 15 residues in the CDR3. V was clipped by 0 bases and J by 9 bases; unmatched bases: 13. CDR1 and CDR2 (germline): GTSNPN, SVGIG (reference sequence). In DNA, the CDR3 is TGTGCCTGGAGTGTCGAATATCGACAGGGAGTTCGCTACACCTTC. Protein sequence: CAWSVEYRQGVRYTF.

This chain links TRBV5-6 with TRBJ2-5; perhaps TRBD1 as D (6 bases). CDR1 and CDR2 from the germline V gene are SGHDT and YYEEEE. This CDR3 spans 14 amino acids. V gave up 0 bases and J gave up 1 base, with 7 bases separating them. CDR3 in DNA: TGTGCCAGCAGCTTGGTGGACAGCCAAGAGACCCAGTACTTC. Translating gives CASSLVDSQETQYF.

The chain joins TRBV4-3 to TRBJ1-1; D is undetermined. Between the trimmed V and J ends, which lost 0 bases and 7 bases, there was a span of 9 bases. Per germline, CDR1 LGHNA and CDR2 YSLEER. This CDR3 has 13 amino acids. The CDR3 reads CASSQETAGEAFF. The CDR3 region has the DNA TGCGCCAGCAGCCAAGAAACGGCAGGTGAAGCTTTCTTT.

The V gene is TRBV7-3, the J gene TRBJ2-3; tentatively, D is TRBD1 (5 bases). The V end was cut by 2 bases, the J end by 2 bases, with 14 bases between. The CDR3 extends over 16 amino acids. Looked up from germline, CDR1 is SGHTA and CDR2 is FQGTGA. CDR3 region: CASSLGARLATDTQYF. CDR3 coding DNA: TGTGCCAGCAGCTTAGGGGCCCGGCTTGCCACAGATACGCAGTATTTT.

The chain uses TRBV11-3 and TRBJ1-2; D unresolved. The CDR3 is made up of 13 amino acids. Germline V gene lookup returns CDR1 SGHNT and CDR2 YENEEA. V lost 2 bases to trimming and J lost 3 bases, with 7 bases between them. The CDR3 DNA reads as TGTGCCAGCAGCTTAACAGAAGACTATGGCTACACCTTC. This gives the protein CASSLTEDYGYTF.

The rearrangement uses TRBV29-1 and TRBJ1-2; 7 bases agree with TRBD1. Per germline, CDR1 SQVTM and CDR2 ANQGSEA. This CDR3 has 12 amino acids. V shed 7 bases, J shed 0 bases, and the junction held 2 bases outside the gene matches. Here the CDR3 DNA reads TGCAGCGCCAGGGGGGCTAACTATGGCTACACCTTC. Amino acids: CSARGANYGYTF.

In regard to this clone: This could be a read error, since a much larger clone is one nucleotide away. In the same sample, other DNA sequences code for this CDR3. V usage is TRBV4-3 and J usage is TRBJ2-7, with unresolved D. This CDR3 comprises 15 residues. Germline CDR1 reads LGHNA; CDR2 reads YSLEER. CDR3 sequence (DNA): TGCGCCAGTAGCCAAGATTTTGGGCAGGTCTACGAGCAGTACTTC. Its protein product is CASSQDFGQVYEQYF.

The chain recombines TRBV19 with TRBJ2-2, with TRBD2 matching 12 bases. Germline V gene sequence: CDR1 LNHDA, CDR2 SQIVND (reference sequence). Unmatched junction bases numbered 6, after V lost 4 bases and J lost 3 bases. The CDR3 is 17 amino acids. The CDR3 is CASSTIGLAGYTGELFF. CDR3 DNA sequence: TGTGCCAGTAGTACAATCGGACTAGCGGGATACACCGGGGAGCTGTTTTTT.

The chain couples TRBV20-1 to TRBJ2-2; perhaps TRBD2 as D (6 bases). Germline V gives CDR1 DFQATT, CDR2 SNEGSKA (reference sequence). Trimming took 3 bases from V and 4 from J, leaving 9 bases between them. This CDR3 contains 13 residues. For the CDR3, the DNA is TGCAGTGCTAGTAGCGGTGGCACCGGGGAGCTGTTTTTT. Residues: CSASSGGTGELFF.